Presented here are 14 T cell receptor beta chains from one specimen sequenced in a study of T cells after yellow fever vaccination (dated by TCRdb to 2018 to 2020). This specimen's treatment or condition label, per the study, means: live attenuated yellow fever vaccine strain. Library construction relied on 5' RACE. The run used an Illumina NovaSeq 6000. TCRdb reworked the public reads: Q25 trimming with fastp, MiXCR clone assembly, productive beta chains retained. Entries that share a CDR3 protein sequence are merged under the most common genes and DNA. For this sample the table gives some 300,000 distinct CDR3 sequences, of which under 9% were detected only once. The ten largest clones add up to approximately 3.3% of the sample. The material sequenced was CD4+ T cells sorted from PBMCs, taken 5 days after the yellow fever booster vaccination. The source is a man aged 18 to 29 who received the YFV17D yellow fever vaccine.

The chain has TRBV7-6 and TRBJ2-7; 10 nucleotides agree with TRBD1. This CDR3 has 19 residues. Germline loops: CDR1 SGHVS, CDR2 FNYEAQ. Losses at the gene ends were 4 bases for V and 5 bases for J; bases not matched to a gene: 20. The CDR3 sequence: CASSSHLDRGRDIRHEQYF. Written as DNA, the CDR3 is TGTGCCAGCAGCTCCCATCTGGACAGGGGGAGGGATATTCGGCACGAGCAGTACTTC.

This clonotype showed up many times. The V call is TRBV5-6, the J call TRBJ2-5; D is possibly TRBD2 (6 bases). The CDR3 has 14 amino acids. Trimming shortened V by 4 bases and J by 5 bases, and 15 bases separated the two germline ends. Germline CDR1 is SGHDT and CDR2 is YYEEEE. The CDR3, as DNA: TGTGCCAGCAGCCTCCTTGGGGGGAAGGAGACCCAGTACTTC. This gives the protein CASSLLGGKETQYF.

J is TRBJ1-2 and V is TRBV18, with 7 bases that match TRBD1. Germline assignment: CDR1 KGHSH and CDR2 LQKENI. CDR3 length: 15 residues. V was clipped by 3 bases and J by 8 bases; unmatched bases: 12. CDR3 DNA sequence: TGTGCCAGCTCACCGGAAGAGGCAGGGGGTGCAGGCTACACCTTC. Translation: CASSPEEAGGAGYTF.

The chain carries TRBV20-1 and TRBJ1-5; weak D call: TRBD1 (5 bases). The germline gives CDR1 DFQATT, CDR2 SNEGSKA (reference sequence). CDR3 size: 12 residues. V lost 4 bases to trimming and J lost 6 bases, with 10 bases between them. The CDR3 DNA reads TGCAGTGCTACCCACACAGGTCAGCCCCAGCATTTT. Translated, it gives CSATHTGQPQHF.

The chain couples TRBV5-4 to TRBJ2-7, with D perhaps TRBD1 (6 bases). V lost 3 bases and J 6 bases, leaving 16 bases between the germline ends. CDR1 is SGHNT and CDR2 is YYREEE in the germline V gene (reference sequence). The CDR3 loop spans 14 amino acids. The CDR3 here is CASSSKMGAGEQYV. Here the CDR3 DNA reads TGTGCCAGCAGCTCGAAGATGGGGGCAGGCGAGCAGTACGTC.

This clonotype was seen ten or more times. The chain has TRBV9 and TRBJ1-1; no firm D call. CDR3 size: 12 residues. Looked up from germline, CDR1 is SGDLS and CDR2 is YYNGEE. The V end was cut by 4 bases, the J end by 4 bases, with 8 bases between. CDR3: CASSSMTTEAFF. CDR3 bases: TGTGCCAGCAGCAGTATGACCACTGAAGCTTTCTTT.

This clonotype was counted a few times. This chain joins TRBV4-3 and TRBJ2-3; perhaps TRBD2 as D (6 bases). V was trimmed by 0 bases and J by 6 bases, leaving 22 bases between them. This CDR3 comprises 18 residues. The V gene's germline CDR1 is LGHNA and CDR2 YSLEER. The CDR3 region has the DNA TGCGCCAGCAGCCAAGAAGGAGGGGCGGGTACAGGAAGGGATACGCAGTATTTT. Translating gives CASSQEGGAGTGRDTQYF.

CDR3 amino acids: CASSELVSNQPQHF. CDR3 coding DNA: TGTGCCAGCAGTGAATTAGTTAGCAATCAGCCCCAGCATTTT. The J gene is TRBJ1-5, the V gene TRBV2; D remains unclear. Germline CDR1 reads SNHLY; CDR2 reads FYNNEI. The V end lost 2 bases, the J end lost 0 bases, and 5 bases lay between the germline ends. This CDR3 contains 14 residues.

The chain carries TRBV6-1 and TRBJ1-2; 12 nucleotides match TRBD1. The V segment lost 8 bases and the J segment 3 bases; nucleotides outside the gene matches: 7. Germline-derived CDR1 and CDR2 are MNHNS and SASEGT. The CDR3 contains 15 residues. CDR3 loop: CASGDRGRRDYGYTF. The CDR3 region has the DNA TGTGCCAGCGGGGACAGGGGGCGAAGGGACTATGGCTACACCTTC.

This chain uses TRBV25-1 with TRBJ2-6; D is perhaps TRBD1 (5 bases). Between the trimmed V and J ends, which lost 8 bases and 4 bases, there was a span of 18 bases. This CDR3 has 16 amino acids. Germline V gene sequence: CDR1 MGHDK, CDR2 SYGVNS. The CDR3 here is CASGKRDRSGANVLTF. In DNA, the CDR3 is TGTGCCAGCGGCAAAAGAGACAGATCCGGGGCCAACGTCCTGACTTTC.

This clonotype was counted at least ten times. In DNA, the CDR3 is TGTGCCAGCAGCCTGGGCCTACAGGGCTACGAGCAGTACTTC. Its translation is CASSLGLQGYEQYF. V and J are TRBV5-4 and TRBJ2-7, with D possibly matching TRBD1 (6 bases). CDR1 and CDR2 (germline): SGHNT, YYREEE (reference sequence). Trimming took off 4 bases at V and 3 bases at J, with 14 bases between the two ends. The CDR3 spans 14 residues.

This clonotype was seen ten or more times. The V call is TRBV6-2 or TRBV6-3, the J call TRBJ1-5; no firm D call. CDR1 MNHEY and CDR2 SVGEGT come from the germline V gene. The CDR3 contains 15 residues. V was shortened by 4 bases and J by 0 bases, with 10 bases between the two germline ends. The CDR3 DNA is TGTGCCAGCAGTTCAATTTCTTATAGCAATCAGCCCCAGCATTTT. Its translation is CASSSISYSNQPQHF.

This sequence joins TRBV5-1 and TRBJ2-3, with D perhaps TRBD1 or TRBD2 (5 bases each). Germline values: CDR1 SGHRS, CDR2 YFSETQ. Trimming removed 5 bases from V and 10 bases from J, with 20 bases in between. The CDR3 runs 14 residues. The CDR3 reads CASSPLQGYGAQYF. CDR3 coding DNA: TGCGCCAGCAGTCCTCTTCAGGGTTACGGGGCGCAGTATTTT.

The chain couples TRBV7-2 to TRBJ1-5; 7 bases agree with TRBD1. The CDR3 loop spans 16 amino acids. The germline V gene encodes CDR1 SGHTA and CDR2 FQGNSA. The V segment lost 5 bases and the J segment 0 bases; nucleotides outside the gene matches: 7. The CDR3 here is CASSPGQTYSNQPQHF. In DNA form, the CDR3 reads TGTGCCAGCAGCCCGGGACAGACTTATAGCAATCAGCCCCAGCATTTT.